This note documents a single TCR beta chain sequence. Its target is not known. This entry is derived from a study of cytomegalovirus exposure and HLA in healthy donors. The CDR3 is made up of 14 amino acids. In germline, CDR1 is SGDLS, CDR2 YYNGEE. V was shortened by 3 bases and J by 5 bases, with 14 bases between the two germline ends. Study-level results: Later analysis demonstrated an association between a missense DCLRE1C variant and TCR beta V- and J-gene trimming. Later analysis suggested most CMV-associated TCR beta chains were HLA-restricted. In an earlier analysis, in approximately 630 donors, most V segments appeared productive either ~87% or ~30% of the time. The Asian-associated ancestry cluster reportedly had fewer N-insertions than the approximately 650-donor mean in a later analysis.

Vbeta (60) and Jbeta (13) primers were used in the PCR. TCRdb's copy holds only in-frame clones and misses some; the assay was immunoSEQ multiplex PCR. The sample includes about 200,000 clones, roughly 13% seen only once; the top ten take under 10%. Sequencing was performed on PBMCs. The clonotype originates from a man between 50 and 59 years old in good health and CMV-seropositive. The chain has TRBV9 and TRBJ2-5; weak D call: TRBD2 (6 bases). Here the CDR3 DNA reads TGTGCCAGCAGCGGTACGGGGAGGTGGGAGACCCAGTACTTC. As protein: CASSGTGRWETQYF.